This entry lists 20 T cell receptor beta chains sequenced from one sample in a study of blood T cell repertoires in COVID-19. Sequencing was performed with immunoSEQ multiplex PCR; in TCRdb, only in-frame clones are kept and a portion is missing. The profile covers 200,000 to 250,000 clones, with just under 85% appearing a single time and 6% to 8.5% taken by the ten largest. The sample taken for sequencing was peripheral blood. The receptors were gathered from a woman aged 50 to 60 with active or convalescent COVID-19.

This chain joins TRBV5-4 and TRBJ2-3; D is unresolved. The CDR3 length is 15 residues. Trimming pared 2 bases from V and 0 bases from J, leaving 10 bases between. Germline V CDR1 and CDR2: SGHNT, YYREEE (reference sequence). This CDR3 reads CASSFWIGSTDTQYF. DNA for the CDR3: TGTGCCAGCAGCTTCTGGATCGGGAGCACAGATACGCAGTATTTT.

The chain is built from TRBV28 and TRBJ1-1; D gene ambiguous. V shed 2 bases and J shed 0 bases, with 16 bases lying between them. Germline CDR1 and CDR2: MDHEN and SYDVKM. This CDR3 has 17 residues. CDR3 region: CASSLKTTAHMNTEAFF. The DNA of the CDR3 is TGTGCCAGCAGTTTAAAGACCACAGCTCACATGAACACTGAAGCTTTCTTT. Looking up the rest from reference TRBV28 and TRBJ1-1 gives the full variable domain: DVKVTQSSRYLVKRTGEKVFLECVQDMDHENMFWYRQDPGLGLRLIYFSYDVKMKEKGDIPEGYSVSREKKERFSLILESASTNQTSMYLCASSLKTTAHMNTEAFFGQGTRLTVV.

This clone appeared a single time. V and J are TRBV20-1 and TRBJ2-7, with D possibly being TRBD2 (6 bases). Germline-derived CDR1 and CDR2 are DFQATT and SNEGSKA (reference sequence). The CDR3 is 14 residues long. The V and J ends lost 3 bases and 0 bases respectively, with 12 bases between them. CDR3 nucleotide sequence: TGCAGTGCTAGTCGGTGGGAGGCCTCCTACGAGCAGTACTTC. Its protein product is CSASRWEASYEQYF.

Concerning this clone: This sample also contains other DNA sequences that code for the same CDR3. This sequence joins TRBV18 and TRBJ2-2; D is perhaps TRBD1 (6 bases). Germline V CDR1 and CDR2: KGHSH, LQKENI. V was trimmed by 1 base and J by 3 bases, leaving 9 bases between them. The CDR3 length is 15 residues. CDR3 sequence (DNA): TGTGCCAGCTCACCACTGGCAGGGGACACCGGGGAGCTGTTTTTT. This gives the protein CASSPLAGDTGELFF.

This chain joins TRBV15 and TRBJ2-7; 7 bases are a match to TRBD2. V trimming: 8 bases; J trimming: 2 bases; junction bases outside the gene matches: 12. The CDR3 spans 15 residues. Germline V gene data show CDR1 as LNHNV and CDR2 as YYDKDF (reference sequence). CDR3 coding DNA: TGTGCCACCTCTAAAGGGAGGGGTTCCCCCTACGAGCAGTACTTC. Protein: CATSKGRGSPYEQYF.

The chain is built from TRBV3-1 (or the pseudogene TRBV3-2) and TRBJ2-1; D may be TRBD2 (6 bases). Germline V gene sequence: CDR1 LGHDT, CDR2 YNNKEL (reference sequence). Trimming stripped 3 bases from V and 13 bases from J, with 13 bases between. The CDR3 is made up of 12 amino acids. The CDR3 loop is CASSQEGRNQFF. CDR3 sequence (DNA): TGTGCCAGCAGCCAGGAGGGCAGGAACCAGTTCTTC.

The V and J genes are TRBV7-8 and TRBJ2-7; a possible D gene is TRBD2 (6 bases). The germline CDR1 and CDR2 sequences are SGHVS and FQNEAQ. The CDR3 length is 13 residues. With 6 bases removed from V and 2 bases from J, the gap between germline ends came to 11 bases. Here the CDR3 DNA reads TGTGCCAGCAGTCAGGGACTGACCTACGAGCAGTACGTC. Protein: CASSQGLTYEQYV.

The chain joins TRBV29-1 to TRBJ2-4, with D perhaps TRBD1 (6 bases). The CDR3 consists of 13 residues. V lost 3 bases, J lost 2 bases, and 8 bases lay in between. Germline V gene sequence: CDR1 SQVTM, CDR2 ANQGSEA. CDR3 protein: CSVEQGTKNIQYF. For the CDR3, the DNA is TGCAGCGTTGAGCAGGGGACCAAAAACATTCAGTACTTC.

The rearrangement uses TRBV9 and TRBJ1-2, with D perhaps TRBD1 (5 bases). The CDR3 totals 17 residues. Germline V gives CDR1 SGDLS, CDR2 YYNGEE. V was cut by 0 bases and J by 0 bases, with 15 bases left in between. The CDR3 here is CASSVATGTSANYGYTF. CDR3 bases: TGTGCCAGCAGCGTAGCTACGGGGACTTCTGCTAACTATGGCTACACCTTC.

The gene calls are TRBV28 and TRBJ1-5; 9 nucleotides match TRBD1. V was clipped by 8 bases and J by 6 bases; unmatched bases: 2. The CDR3 totals 12 residues. Germline lookup yields CDR1 MDHEN and CDR2 SYDVKM. CDR3 nucleotide sequence: TGTGCCAGCGGGACAGGGAGTCAGCCCCAGCATTTT. Translation: CASGTGSQPQHF.

This clone has just one count. The chain has TRBV6-5 and TRBJ1-5; 7 bases align to TRBD1. After removal of 0 bases from V and 8 bases from J, the junction contained 7 bases not matched to a gene. Germline V gene sequence: CDR1 MNHEY, CDR2 SVGAGI. The CDR3 is made up of 15 amino acids. The chain's CDR3 is CASSYSVGGGEPQHF. The CDR3 DNA sequence: TGTGCCAGCAGTTACTCGGTAGGGGGCGGTGAGCCCCAGCATTTT.

The CDR3, as DNA: TGTGCCAGCAGTTCCTACCTAGCGAACTCCTACAATGAGCAGTTCTTC. Translated, it gives CASSSYLANSYNEQFF. The chain uses TRBV28 and TRBJ2-1; D is perhaps TRBD2 (6 bases). The CDR3 runs to 16 residues. Deletions cut 4 bases from V and 0 bases from J, with 13 bases between. The germline V gene encodes CDR1 MDHEN and CDR2 SYDVKM.

The rearrangement uses TRBV7-5 and TRBJ2-3; TRBD2, the table's D call, lacks a check against the DNA. TRBV7-5 is marked as a pseudogene. This CDR3 is built from 15 residues. The chain's CDR3 is CVRSLQRGCTDTQYF. CDR3 sequence (DNA): TGTGTCAGAAGCTTACAGCGGGGGTGCACAGATACGCAGTATTTT.

This CDR3 is CASNMTKRGTGELFF. The CDR3 nucleotides read TGTGCCAGCAATATGACTAAGCGGGGAACCGGGGAGCTGTTTTTT. The chain couples TRBV6-8 to TRBJ2-2; TRBD2 aligns across 7 bases. Per the germline V gene, CDR1 is MNHGY and CDR2 is SAAAGT. With V trimmed by 7 bases and J by 5 bases, 10 bases remained unmatched. The CDR3 is made up of 15 amino acids.

The DNA for the CDR3 is TGTGCCAGCAGTACAGGGAGCTCTGGAAACACCATATATTTT. This gives the protein CASSTGSSGNTIYF. The chain uses TRBV6-5 and TRBJ1-3; tentatively, D is TRBD1 (6 bases). Germline lookup yields CDR1 MNHEY and CDR2 SVGAGI. The CDR3 length is 14 residues. Trimming left V 5 bases short and J 0 bases short, with 8 bases between.

The rearrangement uses TRBV19 and TRBJ1-3; TRBD1 aligns across 8 bases. The germline gives CDR1 LNHDA, CDR2 SQIVND (reference sequence). V was pared by 5 bases and J by 5 bases, with 5 bases of the junction left unmatched. The CDR3 runs 14 residues. For the CDR3, the DNA is TGTGCCAGTAGTCCGTGGACAGGGCGAAACACCATATATTTT. Its translation: CASSPWTGRNTIYF. Full variable domain (remainder filled in from reference TRBV19 and TRBJ1-3): DGGITQSPKYLFRKEGQNVTLSCEQNLNHDAMYWYRQDPGQGLRLIYYSQIVNDFQKGDIAEGYSVSREKKESFPLTVTSAQKNPTAFYLCASSPWTGRNTIYFGEGSWLTVV.

The CDR3 is CATSDHRRSYNEQFF. The CDR3 DNA follows: TGTGCCACCAGTGACCACCGGCGGTCCTACAATGAGCAGTTCTTC. The chain couples TRBV24-1 to TRBJ2-1; D remains unclear. Trimming removed 4 bases from V and 1 base from J, with 10 bases in between. The CDR3 consists of 15 residues. Looked up from germline, CDR1 is KGHDR and CDR2 is SFDVKD.

The chain is built from TRBV11-2 and TRBJ1-1; D is undetermined. The CDR3 contains 14 residues. Germline assignment: CDR1 SGHAT and CDR2 FQNNGV. Trimming cost V 5 bases and J 1 base, with 11 bases left between them. The CDR3 DNA sequence: TGTGCCAGCAGCCCCAGGCCCAGGAACACTGAAGCTTTCTTT. It is translated as CASSPRPRNTEAFF.

This clone was seen a few times. Here the CDR3 reads CASSGDSTNEKLFF. CDR3 in DNA: TGTGCCAGCTCGGGGGACAGCACTAATGAAAAACTGTTTTTT. The chain recombines TRBV18 with TRBJ1-4, with TRBD1 identical over 7 bases. The CDR3 runs to 14 residues. With V trimmed by 6 bases and J by 2 bases, 3 bases remained unmatched. CDR1 is KGHSH and CDR2 is LQKENI in the germline V gene.

The chain employs TRBV28 and TRBJ1-2; no reliable D call. The germline gives CDR1 MDHEN, CDR2 SYDVKM. CDR3 length equals 12 residues. V lost 4 bases and J lost 4, with 7 bases in between. CDR3 region: CASSSSLYGYTF. CDR3 in DNA: TGTGCCAGCAGTTCCTCCCTCTATGGCTACACCTTC.